This record covers a single T cell receptor (beta chain). Its antigen is still unknown. Per germline, CDR1 MGHRA and CDR2 YSYEKL. V was pared by 4 bases and J by 5 bases, with 7 bases of the junction left unmatched. The CDR3 extends over 16 amino acids. In the PCR, 60 Vbeta and 13 Jbeta primers were used. The table came from immunoSEQ multiplex PCR; TCRdb's copy has only in-frame clones and leaves some out. The sample holds some 150,000 clones, around 78% seen once. This record comes from a study of cytomegalovirus exposure and HLA in healthy donors. At the level of the study: Within an early data release were approximately 85 million unique TCRs drawn from HLA-typed donors.

General observations from the study: A later examination showed that TCR association rates differed by HLA locus, with DRB1 most and HLA-C fewest.

The clonotype originates from a female donor in good health and CMV-seropositive. This chain uses TRBV4-1 with TRBJ2-1; TRBD2 aligns across 11 bases. The sample taken for sequencing was PBMCs. The CDR3 loop reads CASSRAGSGGDNEQFF. The DNA for the CDR3 is TGCGCCAGCAGCCGAGCGGGTAGCGGGGGGGACAATGAGCAGTTCTTC.